Below are 19 T cell receptor beta chains sequenced from a single sample in a study of tumor and adjacent non-tumor tissue in lung cancer. No cell sorting was done before RNA was extracted from the tissue. Three rounds of nested PCR, following a modified ARM-PCR protocol, produced the TCRbeta library. One entry per CDR3 protein results from TCRdb running MiXCR on the multiplex PCR reads. The sample has 75,000 to 95,000 distinct CDR3 sequences, approximately 77% seen once; the top ten hold 8.5% to 10%. Sequences were obtained from lung tumor tissue. Receptors originate from a woman aged 40 to 49 with non-small cell lung cancer.

Regarding this clonotype: Germline is not matched at one junction end, which may reflect a read error. The chain carries TRBV28 and TRBJ1-2, with unresolved D. In germline, CDR1 is MDHEN, CDR2 SYDVKM. The CDR3 totals 17 residues. CDR3 amino acids: CASSFKDLGAYGYDYTF. The CDR3 coding sequence is TGTGCCAGCAGTTTTAAGGACCTAGGCGCATATGGTTATGACTACACCTTC.

A single count supports this clonotype. The V call is TRBV29-1, the J call TRBJ2-7, with 7 bases aligning to TRBD2. Losses at the gene ends were 4 bases for V and 5 bases for J; bases not matched to a gene: 17. In germline, CDR1 is SQVTM, CDR2 ANQGSEA. The CDR3 loop spans 16 amino acids. The CDR3 DNA follows: TGCAGCGTTGTGGGTTTGGGGGGGGTTTCTTCACACGAGCAGTACTTC. It is translated as CSVVGLGGVSSHEQYF.

Details on this clonotype: Germline is not matched at one junction end, which may reflect a read error. The chain joins TRBV10-2 to TRBJ2-5; 13 positions agree with TRBD2. CDR3 size: 15 residues. Germline V gene data show CDR1 as WSHSY and CDR2 as SAAADI. CDR3 in amino acids: CDSRGLAGAQETQYF. CDR3 DNA: TGCGACAGCAGAGGACTAGCGGGGGCACAAGAGACTCAGTACTTC.

As concerns this clonotype: A read error may explain this, as a much larger clone is one base away. The rearrangement uses TRBV7-9 and TRBJ1-1; no clear D. Germline V gives CDR1 SEHNR, CDR2 FQNEAQ (reference sequence). V was shortened by 11 bases and J by 4 bases, with 14 bases between the two germline ends. This CDR3 is 12 amino acids long. For the CDR3, the DNA is TGTGCCGGGTCAAGTCCAGTCACTGAAGCTTTCTTT. Translated, it gives CAGSSPVTEAFF.

This clonotype was observed at least ten times. The chain couples TRBV10-3 to TRBJ2-3; D may be TRBD1 or TRBD2 (5 bases each). The V and J ends lost 8 bases and 2 bases respectively, with 8 bases between them. Germline CDR1 and CDR2: ENHRY and SYGVKD. CDR3 length: 12 amino acids. CDR3 amino acids: CAIRDDTDTQYF. The CDR3 region has the DNA TGTGCCATCCGGGACGACACAGATACGCAGTATTTT.

There are a few counts of this clonotype. Since no conserved phenylalanine or tryptophan closes the CDR3, a read error is the likely cause. The V call is TRBV5-1, the J call TRBJ1-1; perhaps TRBD1 as D (6 bases). The CDR3 has 15 residues. V lost 3 bases and J lost 3, with 15 bases in between. Germline V lookup: CDR1 SGHRS, CDR2 YFSETQ. This CDR3 is CASSSTPGADTEAFS. The DNA of the CDR3 is TGCGCCAGCAGCTCAACCCCGGGGGCTGACACTGAAGCTTTCTCT.

The chain employs TRBV7-2 and TRBJ2-7, with D hard to call. V was pared by 5 bases and J by 4 bases, with 15 bases between. The CDR3 covers 14 residues. The germline CDR1 and CDR2 sequences are SGHTA and FQGNSA. The CDR3 reads CASSRGSAAYEQYF. CDR3 coding DNA: TGTGCCAGCAGCCGAGGATCGGCAGCTTACGAGCAGTACTTC.

Concerning this clonotype: A read error is likely, as this CDR3 ends without the conserved phenylalanine or tryptophan. The CDR3 spells CASGGTGDVSYEQYI. In DNA form, the CDR3 reads TGTGCCAGCGGTGGGACAGGGGACGTATCCTACGAGCAGTACATC. The chain carries TRBV6-5 and TRBJ2-7, with 10 bases identical to TRBD1. V dropped 8 bases and J dropped 1; count of bases not matched to a gene: 8. The CDR3 has 15 amino acids. Germline V gives CDR1 MNHEY, CDR2 SVGAGI.

About this clonotype: Since the CDR3 does not end with the conserved phenylalanine or tryptophan, this likely comes from a read error. The chain employs TRBV11-3 and TRBJ2-1; 9 bases match TRBD1. Germline V gene lookup returns CDR1 SGHNT and CDR2 YENEEA. CDR3 length: 15 amino acids. This chain's CDR3 is CANSSPGQGSNEQFN. The DNA for the CDR3 is TGTGCCAACAGCTCCCCGGGACAGGGCAGCAATGAGCAGTTCAAC.

Regarding this clonotype: Compared with germline, one end of the junction differs, possibly owing to a read error. The V gene is TRBV6-5, the J gene TRBJ1-1; the D gene is possibly TRBD1 (5 bases). This CDR3 comprises 14 residues. Germline values: CDR1 MNHEY, CDR2 SVGAGI. CDR3 amino acids: CVSNSLGRDTEAFF. In DNA, the CDR3 is TGTGTCAGCAACAGCCTGGGGCGGGACACTGAAGCTTTCTTT.

This clonotype was seen once. V gene TRBV11-2 combines with J gene TRBJ2-3, with D uncertain. CDR3 length: 14 amino acids. The V gene lost 5 bases and the J gene lost 14 bases, with 23 bases spanning the gap. Germline V CDR1 and CDR2: SGHAT, FQNNGV. CDR3 residues: CASSPLSAADTPYF. Written as DNA, the CDR3 is TGTGCCAGCAGCCCTCTAAGTGCGGCAGATACCCCGTATTTT.

In regard to this clonotype: This may be a read error, as it is one base from a much larger clone. V usage is TRBV30 and J usage is TRBJ2-1; 11 positions match TRBD1. Germline V gives CDR1 GTSNPN, CDR2 SVGIG (reference sequence). The CDR3 runs to 12 residues. Written as DNA, the CDR3 is TGTGTCAGGGACAGGGGGGTGAATGAGCAGTTCTTC. Translating it yields CVRDRGVNEQFF.

V is TRBV4-1 and J is TRBJ1-1, with no clear D. This CDR3 has 14 amino acids. CDR1 is MGHRA, CDR2 YSYEKL, per germline. V was shortened by 0 bases and J by 14 bases, with 19 bases between the two germline ends. CDR3 residues: CASSQDGGKTETFF. CDR3 in DNA: TGCGCCAGCAGCCAAGATGGAGGGAAGACTGAAACATTCTTT.

Points on this clonotype: One end of the junction is discordant with germline, which a read error may explain. The chain has TRBV4-1 and TRBJ1-1; 7 nucleotides line up with TRBD1. Germline V lookup: CDR1 MGHRA, CDR2 YSYEKL. The CDR3 consists of 15 residues. The chain's CDR3 is CASSQGPRGVTEVFF. The CDR3 coding sequence is TGCGCCAGCAGCCAAGGTCCCAGGGGGGTCACTGAAGTTTTCTTT.

This clonotype was seen at least ten times. The rearrangement links TRBV6-9 to TRBJ2-3; perhaps TRBD1 as D (5 bases). Germline V gene lookup returns CDR1 MNHGY and CDR2 SVAAGI. V lost 2 bases and J lost 2, with 14 bases in between. The CDR3 has 16 amino acids. The DNA for the CDR3 is TGTGCCAGCAGTTATAAGGGGATTTTATACACAGATACGCAGTATTTT. Protein: CASSYKGILYTDTQYF.

V usage is TRBV6-1 and J usage is TRBJ2-5; a possible D gene is TRBD2 (5 bases). Germline V gives CDR1 MNHNS, CDR2 SASEGT. CDR3 length: 13 amino acids. V was trimmed by 3 bases and J by 5 bases, leaving 10 bases between them. CDR3 sequence reads: CASSDASLETQYF. The CDR3 region has the DNA TGTGCCAGCAGTGATGCTAGCCTCGAGACCCAGTACTTC.

Worth noting for this clonotype: Here the CDR3 omits its conserved ending phenylalanine or tryptophan, so a read error is the likely source. V usage is TRBV11-1 and J usage is TRBJ2-7, with a tentative D call TRBD1 (6 bases). Germline assignment: CDR1 SGHAT and CDR2 FQDESV (reference sequence). Trimming removed 8 bases at V and 10 bases at J, with 18 bases between. This CDR3 has 12 amino acids. CDR3 residues: CASGPTGTYQYL. CDR3 sequence (DNA): TGTGCCAGCGGCCCTACAGGGACCTACCAGTACCTC.

This clonotype was counted between two and nine times. This chain uses TRBV20-1 with TRBJ2-6; the match to TRBD1 covers 7 bases. CDR1 is DFQATT and CDR2 is SNEGSKA in the germline V gene (reference sequence). There are 15 residues in the CDR3. The J segment lost 2 bases and the V segment lost 6 bases, leaving 7 bases of the junction unmatched. CDR3 residues: CSATKTGPGANVLTF. CDR3 in DNA: TGCAGTGCGACCAAGACAGGGCCTGGGGCCAACGTCCTGACTTTC.

Of note for this clonotype: The CDR3 ends on some other residue instead of the conserved phenylalanine or tryptophan, so this is likely a read error. The rearrangement uses TRBV11-2 and TRBJ2-5; a weak D match, TRBD2 (6 bases). This CDR3 contains 14 residues. CDR1 and CDR2 (germline): SGHAT, FQNNGV. CDR3 in amino acids: CASSSGTFQETQYL. CDR3 sequence (DNA): TGCGCCAGCAGCTCCGGGACTTTCCAAGAGACCCAGTACTTG.